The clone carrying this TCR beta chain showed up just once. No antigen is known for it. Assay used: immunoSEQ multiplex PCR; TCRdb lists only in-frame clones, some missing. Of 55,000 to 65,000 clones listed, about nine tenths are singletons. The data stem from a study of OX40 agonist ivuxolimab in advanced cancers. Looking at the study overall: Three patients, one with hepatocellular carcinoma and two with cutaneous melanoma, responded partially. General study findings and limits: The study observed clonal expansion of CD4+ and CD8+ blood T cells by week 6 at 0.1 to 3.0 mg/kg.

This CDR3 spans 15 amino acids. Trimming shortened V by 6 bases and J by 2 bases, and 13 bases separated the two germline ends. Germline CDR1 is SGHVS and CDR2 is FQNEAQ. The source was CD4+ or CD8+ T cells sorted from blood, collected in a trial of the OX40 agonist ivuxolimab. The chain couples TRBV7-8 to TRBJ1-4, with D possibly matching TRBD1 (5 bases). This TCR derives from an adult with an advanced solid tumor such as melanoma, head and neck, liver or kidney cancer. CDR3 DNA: TGTGCCAGCAGACGCCCGGGACCGACTAATGAAAAACTGTTTTTT. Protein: CASRRPGPTNEKLFF.